This TCR beta chain originates from a study of CD8+ T cells in alopecia areata. Treatment given: oral pan-JAK inhibitor, 5-10 mg twice daily. Extracted RNA was reverse transcribed into cDNA, the sequencing template. Sequencing used immunoSEQ multiplex PCR; TCRdb keeps in-frame clones, though not all of them. The table lists 100,000 to 150,000 clones, roughly 50% of them singletons. With 4 bases removed from V and 0 bases from J, the gap between germline ends came to 6 bases. Looked up from germline, CDR1 is GTSNPN and CDR2 is SVGIG (reference sequence). The CDR3 loop spans 13 amino acids. This clone has more than one count but fewer than ten.

This sequence was found in a human donor with alopecia areata. The chain combines TRBV30 with TRBJ2-2; D might be TRBD1 (6 bases). The sample in question was CD8+ T cells sorted from blood, obtained at week 4, from a patient treated with tofacitinib. CDR3 protein: CAWNRANTGELFF. The CDR3 DNA reads as TGTGCCTGGAACAGGGCGAACACCGGGGAGCTGTTTTTT.